The T cell receptor beta chain described here comes from a study of regulatory T cells in long-lasting Graves disease. The time point was: newly diagnosed GD, antithyroid drugs for less than 3 months. Making the TCR library involved RNA that had been extracted from PBMCs. EDTA tubes collected roughly 9 milliliters of peripheral blood. Trimming shortened V by 4 bases and J by 0 bases, and 6 bases separated the two germline ends. The CDR3 is made up of 12 amino acids. Germline V gene lookup returns CDR1 DFQATT and CDR2 SNEGSKA (reference sequence). Through Arm-PCR of CDR3 regions and iRepertoire HTBI primers, TCR beta libraries were built. A single record per CDR3 protein comes from TCRdb applying MiXCR to the multiplex PCR reads. The data show 680,000 or so distinct CDR3 sequences, with roughly 16% seen just once and 18% held by the top ten. These data were also reused for a study on T cells in Graves' hyperthyroidism and ophthalmopathy. As that report states: First-round RT-PCR targeting the TCR CDR3 was performed with the HTBI primer set.

Specimen: peripheral blood mononuclear cells (PBMCs), collected at new diagnosis, from a patient treated with antithyroid drugs. The TCR was taken from a woman in her twenties or thirties with Graves disease. The V call is TRBV20-1, the J call TRBJ1-2; D is unresolved. In DNA, the CDR3 is TGCAGTGCTAAGGTCCCTAACTATGGCTACACCTTC. It is translated as CSAKVPNYGYTF.